This T cell receptor beta chain is drawn from a study of blood T cells in healthy people across ages. General study points: CMV status of donors was not determined, possibly confounding expanded clonotype changes.

This clonotype showed up just a few times. The antigen is undetermined. The length of the CDR3 is 18 residues. Looked up from germline, CDR1 is SGHRS and CDR2 is YFSETQ. Trimming pared 4 bases from V and 2 bases from J, leaving 21 bases between. The use of a sample-barcoded 5' primer and a J-beta primer mix characterized a second PCR of roughly 7 to 11 cycles. From the 5' RACE reads, TCRdb called clonotypes with MiXCR, one entry per CDR3 protein. The sample consists of about 760,000 distinct CDR3 sequences, about 25% of them appearing once. A further study also used this sample, focusing on T cells of mothers and their children.

The source is a boy aged 5 to 17 in good health. The chain uses TRBV5-1 and TRBJ1-4, with D hard to call. Sequencing was carried out using blood. This CDR3 reads CASSLDPPGSVTNEKLFF. The CDR3, as DNA: TGCGCCAGCAGCCTGGACCCTCCCGGGAGCGTGACTAATGAAAAACTGTTTTTT. The full variable domain, rest sourced from reference TRBV5-1 and TRBJ1-4, is KAGVTQTPRYLIKTRGQQVTLSCSPISGHRSVSWYQQTPGQGLQFLFEYFSETQRNKGNFPGRFSGRQFSNSRSEMNVSTLELGDSALYLCASSLDPPGSVTNEKLFFGSGTQLSVL.